The present T cell receptor beta chain was sequenced within a study of blood T cells in healthy people across ages. Study-wide points: Per million T cells, TCR beta diversity dropped about linearly as age rose.

Next came a second PCR, run for about 7 to 12 cycles, which used a sample-barcoded 5' primer along with a J-beta primer mix. A template-switch adaptor that had 12 random nucleotides put a tag on each cDNA molecule. TCRdb analysed the 5' RACE reads with MiXCR anew, one entry per CDR3 protein. This table holds fewer than 900,000 distinct CDR3 sequences, 40% to 45% found once. Comment on this clonotype: What it binds is unknown.

The CDR3 loop spans 16 amino acids. The ends lost 0 bases at V and 2 bases at J; junction bases unmatched: 7. CDR1 and CDR2 from the germline V gene are SNHLY and FYNNEI. Peripheral blood from each donor was collected in a volume of ten milliliters. Sequenced material: blood. The receptor comes from a woman aged 60-70 years in good health. The rearrangement uses TRBV2 and TRBJ2-7; 7 bases match TRBD1. The CDR3: CASSEAQGTAPYEQYF. The DNA of the CDR3 is TGTGCCAGCAGTGAAGCGCAGGGGACAGCGCCCTACGAGCAGTACTTC.